This entry features one T cell receptor beta chain sequence. The antigen is not known. This record belongs to a study of shared clonotypes between healthy human individuals. In germline, CDR1 is MDHEN, CDR2 SYDVKM. V lost 9 bases and J 5 bases, leaving 23 bases between the germline ends. The CDR3 has 15 residues. Study conclusions and caveats: It was expected that sequencing depth would affect clonotype sharing among donors. Rarefaction indicated that sorted-subset sequencing remained incomplete although depth was large.

TCRdb keeps only in-frame clones here, not all; method: immunoSEQ multiplex PCR. The sample gives about 2.4 million clones, approximately 93% of which show up once; 0.35% to 0.45% is in the top ten. A split of CD4+ cells into CD45RA+ naive and CD45RA-negative memory subsets was performed. The rearrangement joins TRBV28 to TRBJ2-7, with D hard to call. This receptor was identified in a man aged 18-30 years in good health. Some clones in this sample may be carry-over from other donors' samples. Sequencing input: naive CD4+ T cells from PBMCs. Subset reported: CD45RA+ positively selected. The CDR3 region has the DNA TGTGCCAGTATCCCAATCATAAACGACGGAGACGAGCAGTACTTC. Translation: CASIPIINDGDEQYF.